Here is one TCR beta chain with its context. Its antigen is unknown. Within one base of it there is no much larger clone, and no base qualities were kept. This entry is derived from a study of Ad26.COV2.S vaccination and SARS-CoV-2 variants (dated by TCRdb to about 2021). Some background on the complete study: Vaccine-arm donors came from COV1001, a multicentre, randomized, double-blind, placebo-controlled phase I-IIa trial of Ad26.COV2.S in healthy adults. Dosing of Ad26.COV2.S was intramuscular, at either 5x10^10 or 1x10^11 viral particles, delivered as one shot or as two shots spaced 56 days apart. TCRbeta repertoire sequencing served as the tool for gauging how specific and how broad the SARS-CoV-2-reactive T cell receptors were following Ad26.COV2.S vaccination. The TCR-sequenced set comprised around 30 samples: some 20 Ad26.COV2.S vaccine recipients, 5 placebo recipients and 8 SARS-CoV-2 convalescent individuals. Trial participants were randomized into five groups of five: low-dose or high-dose Ad26.COV2.S given once or twice, or placebo on both occasions. Blinding of investigators to trial group allocation was maintained during experiments and outcome assessment. The paper as a whole reports these results and caveats: Spike-specific TCR breadth was higher in Ad26.COV2.S recipients than in placebo recipients (P = 0.0014). Vaccine and placebo recipients had similar non-spike TCR breadth, a finding consistent with the vaccine containing only spike. After vaccination, substantial breadth of spike-specific CD8+ and CD4+ T cell responses was reported. The study was not powered for comparison of responses between vaccine doses or regimens. The authors noted that total T cell responses may have been underestimated by the TCR breadth and depth analyses.

CDR1 and CDR2 (MGHRA, YSYEKL) derive from the germline V gene. Relative to germline, V is 0 bases shorter and J is 1 base shorter, with 12 bases between their ends. The CDR3 contains 17 residues, cysteine and phenylalanine counted. Of all the DNA, just the CDR3 is kept, 51 bases in frame from base 1. The immunoSEQ Assay was the method used to sequence TCRbeta CDR3 regions. After extraction, genomic DNA underwent amplification by bias-controlled multiplex PCR, followed by high-throughput sequencing. The published analysis was carried out like this. To quantify the absolute abundance of every unique TCRbeta CDR3 region, sequences were collapsed and filtered. T cell fraction was estimated by normalizing TCRbeta template counts to usable DNA, with usable DNA measured through amplification of reference genes found in all nucleated cells. Repertoire TCRs were annotated as SARS-CoV-2-specific when V gene, CDR3 amino acid sequence and J gene were exactly matched to a known reactive TCR set. MIRA supplied the reference SARS-CoV-2 TCR set, which was filtered for enrichment in COVID-19-positive ImmuneCODE repertoires so that public or cross-reactive TCRs were removed. Using the MIRA antigens, annotated TCRs were further analysed by specific ORF or by position within an ORF. Breadth was defined as the number of annotated unique rearrangements divided by the total number of unique productive rearrangements, and depth was defined as the summed frequency of the annotated unique rearrangements. Group comparisons of TCR breadth used two-sided Wilcoxon rank-sum tests. TCRdb stores this immuneACCESS table with in-frame sequences only. Part of the clones is absent; in the studies checked, under half of the shortfall reflects unresolved V genes, and no reason is known for the rest. That table is the source of V, J and clone size, and D and trimming were worked out from the DNA. In this sample the table shows around 340,000 clones, around nine tenths of which occur a single time. The ten most abundant clones make up 5% of the sample.

The sample's treatment or condition label, decoded: 15 to 20 received Ad26.COV2.S at low or high dose, single or two shots; several received placebo; per-sample allocation not given. Repertoires of vaccine and placebo recipients were sequenced from samples taken on day 63 after the first injection. In Cohort 1b, 20 to 25 adults aged 18-55 years were enrolled at a single site in Boston, USA, between 29 July and 7 August 2020. Ad26.COV2.S was a replication-incompetent adenovirus type 26 vector that expressed a prefusion-stabilized SARS-CoV-2 spike protein derived from the original Wuhan strain. Source: peripheral blood, taken in a trial of Ad26.COV2.S vaccine versus placebo. This sequence uses TRBV4-1 and TRBJ2-2; matching of 5 bases hints at TRBD1 as the D gene. This clonotype was sampled from a person between 18 and 65 years old who received the Ad26.COV2.S COVID-19 vaccine or a placebo. CDR3 region: CASSQDHRTLNTGELFF. The sequenced DNA is TGCGCCAGCAGCCAAGATCACAGGACACTGAACACCGGGGAGCTGTTTTTT.